This T cell receptor (beta chain) was observed in a study of shared clonotypes between healthy human individuals (dated by TCRdb to the early 2020s). Regarding the study in general: Three men and two women, aged 18 to 49 years, made up the cohort. For each donor, CD4 naive and CD4 memory were each given three plates, CD8 naive was given two plates, and CD8 memory was given one plate. Blood TCR repertoires of about five healthy adults were deeply sequenced to estimate repertoire size and the extent of clonotype sharing between individuals. Libraries were prepared and TCR repertoires were sequenced by different laboratories using diverse techniques, in order to increase sequencing depth and limit assay-specific biases. Between about 0.8 and 9 billion PBMCs per donor were obtained by leukapheresis. Points the paper makes about the study in general: Even with the large sequencing depth, rarefaction of the sorted-subset datasets indicated that sequencing was incomplete. Higher generation probabilities were observed for clonotypes shared by all four sorted-subset donors than for non-shared clonotypes. Across a handful of donors, approximately 5% of naive CD4, 3% to 4% of naive CD8, roughly 2.3% of memory CD4, and approximately 0.4% of memory CD8 clonotypes were shared. Pairwise subsampling indicated that sequencing depth was expected to affect the degree of clonotype sharing among donors. Only blood was sampled, and tissue TCR repertoires likely differ from those in blood. Naive subsets generally had larger estimated clonotype richness than memory subsets. Because the study included only a small number of donors, the genetic and exposure-history diversity represented was limited.

Using the deep immunoSEQ assay, multiplex PCR amplified TCR CDR3 regions from genomic DNA. Extracted genomic DNA from each cell subset was distributed evenly across all wells of several immunoSEQ 96-well plates, and each plate was treated as a replicate. For sorted subsets, about 200 ng genomic DNA, equal to about 30,000 T cell genomes, was loaded into each replicate PCR. Purified libraries were measured with a Qubit 3.0 fluorometer, size-checked on a Bioanalyzer 2100, and measured again with the KAPA Library Quantification kit. Every immunoSEQ 96-well plate was sequenced on a separate single-read 150-cycle Illumina NextSeq 550 flow cell. Regarding the original processing steps: Because the immunoSEQ output held only junctional sequences and lacked quality scores, the filtering could not match the filtering applied to full-length reads. Sequences were annotated with PyIR, a Python wrapper for IgBLAST v1.9, and V/J genes and CDR3 were assigned using IMGT germline references. Reads were filtered out if the reads had weak V/J assignments (E-value above 1e-6), no CDR3, stop codons, out-of-frame junctions, or ambiguous translated residues. V3J clonotypes were defined as sequences sharing the same inferred V gene, J gene, and CDR3 amino acid sequence. Percentage overlap between repertoires was computed as shared unique clonotypes divided by the size of the smaller repertoire. Three approaches were used to assess repertoire richness: RTK rarefaction, the Chao1 estimator, and Recon v2.1 estimates of unobserved clonotypes. Generation probabilities for all TCRbeta clonotypes obtained by the gDNA method from a handful of donors were computed using OLGA. TCRdb took over this immuneACCESS table, retaining in-frame rearrangements with V and J assigned. Such tables are incomplete; in checked studies, under half of the missing clones stem from an unresolved V gene, and the remainder is unexplained. That table supplies the V and J calls and clone size; D and trimming were determined from the DNA. Counted in this sample were 740,000 or so clones; around 78% of them appeared once. The ten largest clonotypes hold under 2% of the sample.

Donors were healthy HIV-negative adults with no recently reported acute infections or vaccinations. All donors were Caucasian adults living in Nashville, Tennessee, USA. Magnetic negative selection was used to enrich CD4+ T cells, after which naive cells were positively selected on CD45RA and the negative fraction became the memory subset. After blood collection by leukapheresis, PBMCs were isolated using Ficoll-Histopaque density gradient centrifugation and then cryopreserved in the vapor phase of liquid nitrogen. Purity and quantity of every magnetically sorted T cell population were checked by analytical flow cytometry. Each sorted fraction had its genomic DNA isolated and then quantified by UV absorbance on a Nanodrop 2000c. As to this clone: There is no known antigen for this receptor. Per-base qualities were not stored, and no clone one base away is much larger.

Reading from cysteine to phenylalanine, the CDR3 counts 12 amino acids. The DNA shown is the 36-base CDR3, in frame from base 1. CDR1 and CDR2 (MDHEN, SYDVKM) derive from the germline V gene. Cut back by 4 bases and 4 bases, the V and J ends lie 7 bases apart. The sample taken for sequencing was memory CD4+ T cells sorted from blood. The meaning of the sample's cell subset or site label: CD45RA-negative fraction. The receptor chain draws on TRBV28 and TRBJ1-2; the D gene remains uncertain. This clonotype was sampled from a woman aged 25 to 39 in good health. The nucleotides are TGTGCCAGCAGTTCCGGGAGCTATGGCTACACCTTC. This yields the protein CASSSGSYGYTF.